The T cell receptor beta chain described here comes from a study of CD8 T cells in Susac syndrome. It was with random hexamers that about 0.45 to 1 ug RNA was reverse transcribed. Multiplex PCR with immunoSEQ amplified the TCR beta CDR3 across 54 Vbeta and 13 Jbeta. TCRdb reanalysed the immunoSEQ multiplex PCR reads using MiXCR and keeps one entry per CDR3 protein. The sample has approximately 120,000 distinct CDR3 sequences, about 93% seen once. This clonotype was seen a handful of times. Germline V gene sequence: CDR1 MNHNY, CDR2 SVGAGI (reference sequence). This CDR3 is built from 15 residues. V was pared by 6 bases and J by 3 bases, with 10 bases of the junction left unmatched.

The TCR sequence derives from a human donor in good health. V is TRBV6-6 and J is TRBJ2-7, with TRBD1 identical over 8 bases. The sample comprised CD4+ T cells from PBMCs. The CDR3 reads CASSPRQGTNYEQYF. CDR3 sequence (DNA): TGTGCCAGCAGCCCGAGACAGGGGACAAACTACGAGCAGTACTTC.